This T cell receptor beta chain was sequenced for a study of T cell responses to AZD1222 COVID-19 vaccine. Study-wide results and caveats: Every sample of the repertoires postdated the peak T cell response. Among spike-specific TCRs, nearly half reportedly target unmutated variant regions. CD4 TCRs associated with vaccination spanned spike, dominating at 160-218 and 743-854. Only six or seven AZD1222 recipients tested seropositive at baseline.

Sequencing was performed with immunoSEQ multiplex PCR; in TCRdb, only in-frame clones are kept and a portion is missing. This sample has 99,000 or so clones, with around 89% found just once. Turning to this clone: The antigen remains unidentified.

The CDR3 extends over 13 amino acids. Trimming cost V 5 bases and J 5 bases; bases outside gene matches: 5. Looked up from germline, CDR1 is KGHSH and CDR2 is LQKENI. The clonotype was recovered from an adult in good health. The sample in question was peripheral blood, obtained on day 0 of AZD1222 vaccination. V is TRBV18 and J is TRBJ1-2, with TRBD1 matching 7 bases. The CDR3 here is CASSGDSTYGYTF. The CDR3, as DNA: TGTGCCAGCTCAGGGGACAGCACTTATGGCTACACCTTC.